Listed below are T cell receptor beta chains from one sample, sequenced in a study of blood T cells in healthy people across ages. TCRdb itself ran the 5' RACE reads through MiXCR, one entry per CDR3 protein. The data hold roughly 1,800,000 distinct CDR3 sequences, with around half observed a single time. The sequenced sample was blood. These receptors were obtained from a woman between 40 and 55 years old in good health. CDR3s include the opening cysteine and the closing phenylalanine or tryptophan.

v_call	j_call	cdr3_aa
TRBV3-1	TRBJ2-1	CASSPRLAGSLYNEQFF
TRBV29-1	TRBJ2-1	CSVASGSGYNEQFF
TRBV6-5	TRBJ2-3	CASRSRTGGDTQYF
TRBV20-1	TRBJ2-3	CSVGKSTDTQYF
TRBV4-3	TRBJ2-7	CASSQELQTGGEQYF
TRBV4-2	TRBJ1-2	CASSQRQGIYGYTF
TRBV6-5	TRBJ2-1	CASSYSGTLQNYNEQFF
TRBV24-1	TRBJ2-6	CATSGPAGAGANVLTF
TRBV4-3	TRBJ1-2	CASSQDGLEDYGYTF
TRBV4-1	TRBJ2-7	CASSQRPDRVTYEQYF
TRBV7-2	TRBJ1-6	CASSLDRYSPLHF
TRBV29-1	TRBJ1-2	CSGYRGDGYTF
TRBV10-3	TRBJ1-2	CAIRATSRDGYTF
TRBV5-1	TRBJ2-1	CASSSPGRDEQFF
TRBV4-3	TRBJ2-5	CASSQDRSGGQETQYF
TRBV9	TRBJ1-2	CASSSQWDSYGYTF
TRBV5-6	TRBJ2-4	CASSLESGGAGIQYF
TRBV28	TRBJ1-4	CASSLTGAGDRGRNEKLFF
TRBV21-1	TRBJ2-7	CASSKADRTYEQYF
TRBV28	TRBJ2-7	CATNGGVGEPKQYF
TRBV12-3/TRBV12-4	TRBJ2-1	CASSFSSGTNEQFF
TRBV4-1	TRBJ1-1	CASSQDWGSTEAFF
TRBV7-9	TRBJ2-7	CASSLATAEFYEQYF
TRBV20-1	TRBJ2-7	CSANDPGQNYEQYF
TRBV6-5	TRBJ2-7	CARSGAGGGEQYF
TRBV20-1	TRBJ2-5	CSAMRLGQETQYF
TRBV6-6	TRBJ2-1	CASSYSGTGVDEQFF
TRBV24-1	TRBJ1-2	CATSDSTRPYGYTF
TRBV4-3	TRBJ2-3	CASSQEPRTQSRADTQYF
TRBV7-2	TRBJ2-7	CASSFRHSSYEQYF
TRBV5-6	NA	CASSFPGTVPYEQYF
TRBV6-5	TRBJ2-6	CASSYSRVISGANVLTF
TRBV5-6	TRBJ2-3	CASSLWVAMGTQYF
TRBV18	TRBJ2-1	CASSTYGGRNNEQFF
TRBV6-2/TRBV6-3	TRBJ2-1	CASSPRIHEQFF
TRBV20-1	TRBJ2-7	CSASRTSGEQYF
TRBV20-1	TRBJ2-1	CSARSGTSGGPYEQFF
TRBV18	TRBJ2-1	CASSPSGSLDEQFF
TRBV7-2	TRBJ2-1	CASSLGTWNNEQFF
TRBV29-1	TRBJ2-5	CSVGVQGRPLCTTEETQYF
TRBV6-4	TRBJ2-6	CAGSDSGESGANVLTF
TRBV6-4	TRBJ1-6	CASSLTTQGGSPLHF
TRBV4-2	TRBJ1-4	CASSQSQGATNEKLFF